The sequence of this T cell receptor (beta chain) was determined in a study of blood T cells in healthy people across ages. With a J-beta primer mix and a sample-barcoded 5' primer, a second PCR ran about 7 to 11 cycles. TCRdb re-derived calls from the 5' RACE reads in MiXCR, one entry per CDR3 protein. The table records 910,000 or so distinct CDR3 sequences, just over 50% of them present only once. The CDR3 has 15 residues. Donors gave 8.5 to 10 milliliters of peripheral blood apiece. The receptor was isolated from a woman in her sixties or seventies in good health. The chain employs TRBV21-1 and TRBJ2-3; the listed D gene, TRBD2, was not tested against the DNA. TRBV21-1 is marked as a pseudogene. Sequencing was performed on blood. The chain's CDR3 is CASSKSSQCTDTQYF. The CDR3, as DNA: TGTGCCAGCAGCAAATCTAGCCAATGCACAGATACGCAGTATTTT.